A single sample is the source of the 30 T cell receptor beta chains below, sequenced in a study of shared clonotypes between healthy human individuals. Profiling relied on immunoSEQ multiplex PCR, and the TCRdb table lists in-frame clones only, not all of them. The data show about 2.4 million clones, 80% to 95% seen once. Sequenced material: naive CD4+ T cells from PBMCs. The sample's subset: CD45RA+ positively selected. The receptors shown here come from a young man in good health. Some clones in this sample may be carry-over from other donors' samples.

V is TRBV19 and J is TRBJ2-3; 8 nucleotides agree with TRBD2. J was trimmed by 6 bases and V by 4 bases; bases with no gene match: 15. The CDR3 covers 17 residues. Germline V lookup: CDR1 LNHDA, CDR2 SQIVND (reference sequence). The CDR3 nucleotides read TGTGCCAGTAGTAGCCCTCGGGGGGGACCCAGGGTGGATACGCAGTATTTT. Its translation is CASSSPRGGPRVDTQYF.

A single count supports this clone. The chain has TRBV27 and TRBJ2-7, with D unresolved. V lost 5 bases to trimming and J lost 0 bases, with 8 bases between them. The germline CDR1 and CDR2 sequences are MNHEY and SMNVEV (reference sequence). The CDR3 covers 13 residues. The CDR3, as DNA: TGTGCCAGCAGTACAGCTCCCTCCTACGAGCAGTACTTC. Translating gives CASSTAPSYEQYF.

The chain combines TRBV5-5 with TRBJ2-2; D remains ambiguous. The V gene's germline CDR1 is SGHKS and CDR2 YYEKEE (reference sequence). V was cut by 4 bases and J by 0 bases, with 10 bases left in between. The CDR3 spans 15 residues. CDR3 protein: CASSRNSANTGELFF. CDR3 nucleotides: TGTGCCAGCAGCCGGAACAGCGCGAACACCGGGGAGCTGTTTTTT.

The chain joins TRBV6-4 to TRBJ2-1; 10 bases line up with TRBD1. With V trimmed by 5 bases and J by 6 bases, 4 bases remained unmatched. CDR1 and CDR2 (germline): MRHNA, SNTAGT. CDR3 length: 14 amino acids. The CDR3 is CASSKTGGINEQFF. For the CDR3, the DNA is TGTGCCAGCAGTAAGACAGGGGGCATCAATGAGCAGTTCTTC.

This clone appeared a few times. The chain links TRBV18 to TRBJ2-5; tentatively, D is TRBD2 (6 bases). CDR3 length: 14 amino acids. Trimming cost V 2 bases and J 7 bases, with 14 bases left between them. The germline CDR1 and CDR2 sequences are KGHSH and LQKENI. In DNA, the CDR3 is TGTGCCAGCTCACCATCTGTCCCCGGGGGGACCCAGTACTTC. It translates to CASSPSVPGGTQYF.

The chain combines TRBV7-9 with TRBJ2-3; D may correspond to TRBD1 or TRBD2 (6 bases each). Germline V gene data show CDR1 as SEHNR and CDR2 as FQNEAQ (reference sequence). This CDR3 spans 16 amino acids. Trimming took 2 bases from V and 2 from J, leaving 14 bases between them. The CDR3 loop reads CASSLWGAGVTDTQYF. The CDR3 coding sequence is TGTGCCAGCAGCTTATGGGGGGCCGGGGTCACAGATACGCAGTATTTT.

The rearrangement uses TRBV18 and TRBJ2-2; D call uncertain. The CDR3 covers 13 residues. Germline V gene lookup returns CDR1 KGHSH and CDR2 LQKENI. Trimming removed 5 bases from V and 4 bases from J, with 8 bases in between. Here the CDR3 DNA reads TGTGCCAGCTCAGCCACGGGCACCGGGGAGCTGTTTTTT. Protein sequence: CASSATGTGELFF. Full variable domain (missing parts from reference TRBV18 and TRBJ2-2): NAGVMQNPRHLVRRRGQEARLRCSPMKGHSHVYWYRQLPEEGLKFMVYLQKENIIDESGMPKERFSAEFPKEGPSILRIQQVVRGDSAAYFCASSATGTGELFFGEGSRLTVL.

This clone was detected once. V usage is TRBV5-8 and J usage is TRBJ2-3; 9 bases map to TRBD1. This CDR3 contains 16 residues. Unmatched junction bases numbered 5, after V lost 0 bases and J lost 3 bases. The germline CDR1 and CDR2 sequences are SGHTS and YDEGEE. The CDR3 is CASSLGQGVGTDTQYF. DNA of the CDR3: TGTGCCAGCAGCTTGGGACAGGGGGTGGGGACAGATACGCAGTATTTT.

The V and J genes are TRBV18 and TRBJ1-1, with D tentatively TRBD1 (6 bases). Germline-derived CDR1 and CDR2 are KGHSH and LQKENI. The CDR3 loop spans 14 amino acids. V was pared by 3 bases and J by 4 bases, with 12 bases between. CDR3 in DNA: TGTGCCAGCTCACCTGAGACAGGCCCCACTGAAGCTTTCTTT. This codes for CASSPETGPTEAFF.

As to this clone: This specimen includes other DNA sequences encoding the same CDR3. The chain carries TRBV6-5 and TRBJ2-3; 7 bases fit TRBD2. CDR1 is MNHEY and CDR2 is SVGAGI in the germline V gene. The V gene end was trimmed by 4 bases and the J gene end by 3 bases; junction bases not matched to a gene: 4. The length of the CDR3 is 14 residues. In nucleotides, the CDR3 is TGTGCCAGCAGTTGGGGGGGTGGGACAGATACGCAGTATTTT. Protein sequence: CASSWGGGTDTQYF.

This clone showed up just once. The rearrangement links TRBV7-9 to TRBJ2-3; 7 positions agree with TRBD1. Germline-derived CDR1 and CDR2 are SEHNR and FQNEAQ (reference sequence). The CDR3 has 15 amino acids. V shed 3 bases and J 0 bases; nucleotides not matched to a gene: 3. The CDR3 region is CASSFLQGSTDTQYF. In DNA, the CDR3 is TGTGCCAGCAGCTTCTTACAGGGGAGCACAGATACGCAGTATTTT. Filled out from reference TRBV7-9 and TRBJ2-3, the complete variable domain reads DTGVSQNPRHKITKRGQNVTFRCDPISEHNRLYWYRQTLGQGPEFLTYFQNEAQLEKSRLLSDRFSAERPKGSFSTLEIQRTEQGDSAMYLCASSFLQGSTDTQYFGPGTRLTVL.

The rearrangement joins TRBV9 to TRBJ2-1, with 8 bases fitting TRBD2. CDR3 length equals 16 residues. CDR1 is SGDLS, CDR2 YYNGEE, per germline. V dropped 0 bases and J dropped 10; count of bases not matched to a gene: 12. The CDR3 reads CASSVVGSGTPGEQFF. CDR3 DNA sequence: TGTGCCAGCAGCGTAGTCGGTAGCGGGACCCCGGGCGAGCAGTTCTTC.

The DNA of the CDR3 is TGCGCCAGCAGCTTGTCCGGGATCCCGGAGCAGTTCTTC. The encoded protein is CASSLSGIPEQFF. V and J are TRBV5-1 and TRBJ2-1, with a weak D call TRBD2 (5 bases). Germline V lookup: CDR1 SGHRS, CDR2 YFSETQ. The CDR3 extends over 13 amino acids. V lost 1 base and J lost 10, with 12 bases in between. Drawing the rest from reference TRBV5-1 and TRBJ2-1, the complete variable domain is KAGVTQTPRYLIKTRGQQVTLSCSPISGHRSVSWYQQTPGQGLQFLFEYFSETQRNKGNFPGRFSGRQFSNSRSEMNVSTLELGDSALYLCASSLSGIPEQFFGPGTRLTVL.

On this clone: Within the sample, other DNA sequences also encode this same CDR3. This chain joins TRBV30 and TRBJ2-7; no clear D. Germline CDR1 and CDR2: GTSNPN and SVGIG (reference sequence). This CDR3 has 11 amino acids. V was pared by 5 bases and J by 4 bases, with 9 bases between. CDR3 nucleotide sequence: TGTGCCTGGTCCCAGGAATACGAGCAGTACTTC. Translation: CAWSQEYEQYF.

The chain combines TRBV7-6 with TRBJ2-1; weak D call: TRBD2 (6 bases). Per the germline V gene, CDR1 is SGHVS and CDR2 is FNYEAQ. The CDR3 runs to 15 residues. V lost 1 base, J lost 6 bases, and 13 bases lay in between. CDR3 in DNA: TGTGCCAGCAGCTTAGACGGGAGTTGGGTCAATGAGCAGTTCTTC. Protein product: CASSLDGSWVNEQFF. Based on the CDR3 plus reference TRBV7-6 and TRBJ2-1, the full variable domain is GAGVSQSPRYKVTKRGQDVALRCDPISGHVSLYWYRQALGQGPEFLTYFNYEAQQDKSGLPNDRFSAERPEGSISTLTIQRTEQRDSAMYRCASSLDGSWVNEQFFGPGTRLTVL.

To note about this clone: Other DNA sequences from this sample encode an identical CDR3 as well. This chain links TRBV2 with TRBJ2-1, with D uncertain. Trimming left V 4 bases short and J 6 bases short, with 4 bases between. Germline loops: CDR1 SNHLY, CDR2 FYNNEI. This CDR3 region has 11 residues. The CDR3 reads CASSATNEQFF. CDR3 nucleotides: TGTGCCAGCAGTGCTACCAATGAGCAGTTCTTC. The entire variable domain, with the rest obtained from reference TRBV2 and TRBJ2-1, is as follows: EPEVTQTPSHQVTQMGQEVILRCVPISNHLYFYWYRQILGQKVEFLVSFYNNEISEKSEIFDDQFSVERPDGSNFTLKIRSTKLEDSAMYFCASSATNEQFFGPGTRLTVL.

This chain connects TRBV9 to TRBJ2-1; 13 bases line up with TRBD2. Per germline, CDR1 SGDLS and CDR2 YYNGEE. The CDR3 totals 16 residues. Trimming at V came to 3 bases and at J to 3 bases, leaving 3 bases not matched to a gene. CDR3 in amino acids: CASSGGTSGIYNEQFF. In nucleotides, the CDR3 is TGTGCCAGCAGCGGAGGGACTAGCGGGATCTACAATGAGCAGTTCTTC.

The chain joins TRBV18 to TRBJ1-1; TRBD1 is a possible D gene (6 bases). V gave up 2 bases and J gave up 2 bases, with 12 bases separating them. Germline V gene data show CDR1 as KGHSH and CDR2 as LQKENI. This CDR3 is built from 15 residues. In nucleotides, the CDR3 is TGTGCCAGCTCACCAATGGACAGTCTCAACACTGAAGCTTTCTTT. Its translation: CASSPMDSLNTEAFF.

The genes are TRBV7-9 and TRBJ2-7, with D uncertain. The germline gives CDR1 SEHNR, CDR2 FQNEAQ (reference sequence). The V gene lost 5 bases and the J gene lost 7 bases, with 21 bases spanning the gap. This CDR3 has 15 amino acids. In DNA, the CDR3 is TGTGCCAGCAGCGCAACTTTCGAACCAGGCTTAGAGCAGTACTTC. Its translation is CASSATFEPGLEQYF.

Here the CDR3 DNA reads TGTGCCAGCAGCCACTGGGAGCTCGGGACAGAGGGCACGCAGTATTTT. This encodes CASSHWELGTEGTQYF. V and J are TRBV11-3 and TRBJ2-3; 7 bases align to TRBD1. The CDR3 runs 16 residues. The ends lost 5 bases at V and 9 bases at J; junction bases unmatched: 17. The germline V gene encodes CDR1 SGHNT and CDR2 YENEEA.

The table lists this clone with a count of one. The V and J genes are TRBV28 and TRBJ2-7; 9 nucleotides agree with TRBD2. CDR1 MDHEN and CDR2 SYDVKM come from the germline V gene. The CDR3 extends over 14 amino acids. V shed 2 bases and J 6 bases; nucleotides not matched to a gene: 5. The CDR3 nucleotides read TGTGCCAGCAGTTTAATGCGGGAGGGGTTCGAGCAGTACTTC. It translates to CASSLMREGFEQYF. Combining the CDR3 with reference TRBV28 and TRBJ2-7 gives the whole variable domain DVKVTQSSRYLVKRTGEKVFLECVQDMDHENMFWYRQDPGLGLRLIYFSYDVKMKEKGDIPEGYSVSREKKERFSLILESASTNQTSMYLCASSLMREGFEQYFGPGTRLTVT.

The count of this clone is one. This sequence joins TRBV6-5 and TRBJ2-7, with 10 bases matching TRBD2. Germline V gene sequence: CDR1 MNHEY, CDR2 SVGAGI. V dropped 4 bases and J dropped 1; count of bases not matched to a gene: 4. The CDR3 has 15 residues. The CDR3 sequence: CASSSGLAASYEQYF. DNA for the CDR3: TGTGCCAGCAGTTCTGGACTAGCGGCTTCCTACGAGCAGTACTTC.

The chain links TRBV14 to TRBJ2-7; D gene ambiguous. The germline CDR1 and CDR2 sequences are SGHDN and FVKESK. The V end was cut by 4 bases, the J end by 0 bases, with 16 bases between. The CDR3 is made up of 16 amino acids. CDR3 residues: CASSPGGRVNSYEQYF. The DNA of the CDR3 is TGTGCCAGCAGCCCCGGCGGCCGGGTAAACTCCTACGAGCAGTACTTC.

The chain is built from TRBV18 and TRBJ2-1; D is perhaps TRBD2 (6 bases). Trimming pared 4 bases from V and 9 bases from J, leaving 13 bases between. This CDR3 spans 13 amino acids. The germline gives CDR1 KGHSH, CDR2 LQKENI. This chain's CDR3 is CASSLPGVGEQFF. DNA of the CDR3: TGTGCCAGCTCACTTCCGGGAGTGGGTGAGCAGTTCTTC.

The chain joins TRBV7-2 to TRBJ2-4; D call uncertain. The CDR3 is 15 residues long. V gave up 0 bases and J gave up 3 bases, with 9 bases separating them. Germline loops: CDR1 SGHTA, CDR2 FQGNSA. CDR3 amino acids: CASSLAGSGKNIQYF. The CDR3 nucleotides are TGTGCCAGCAGCTTAGCGGGGTCTGGCAAAAACATTCAGTACTTC.

As regards this clone: Other DNA variants within this sample encode the same CDR3. The gene calls are TRBV6-5 and TRBJ1-5, with 9 bases aligning to TRBD1. The CDR3 length is 14 residues. The V and J ends lost 6 bases and 4 bases, in that order; junction bases with no gene match: 4. The germline V gene has CDR1 MNHEY and CDR2 SVGAGI. In nucleotides, the CDR3 is TGTGCCAGCAGGGGACAGGGCTCGAATCAGCCCCAGCATTTT. Translation: CASRGQGSNQPQHF.

This clone was recorded only once. This rearrangement joins TRBV7-3 to TRBJ2-3; D unresolved. Germline loops: CDR1 SGHTA, CDR2 FQGTGA. V was pared by 5 bases and J by 2 bases, with 11 bases between. The CDR3 runs to 14 residues. As DNA, the CDR3 is TGTGCCAGCAGCCTGGACGGAGTCACAGATACGCAGTATTTT. This sequence encodes CASSLDGVTDTQYF.

This clone was found once. The gene calls are TRBV11-3 and TRBJ2-2, with 10 bases identical to TRBD1. V lost 5 bases to trimming and J lost 1 base; unmatched junction nucleotides: 4. The CDR3 runs 16 residues. CDR1 SGHNT and CDR2 YENEEA come from the germline V gene. For the CDR3, the DNA is TGTGCCAGCAGCAGACAGGGGGCTATGAACACCGGGGAGCTGTTTTTT. Protein product: CASSRQGAMNTGELFF.

The chain joins TRBV28 to TRBJ2-1; no firm D call. There are 12 residues in the CDR3. Germline V gene data show CDR1 as MDHEN and CDR2 as SYDVKM. V lost 7 bases, J lost 7 bases, and 11 bases lay in between. The CDR3 DNA reads as TGTGCCAGCAAGGACCTCCGTAATGAGCAGTTCTTC. Translation gives CASKDLRNEQFF.

Concerning this clone: The sample has other DNA sequences that encode this CDR3 too. The gene calls are TRBV28 and TRBJ1-2; D call uncertain. Trimming shortened V by 6 bases and J by 8 bases, and 13 bases separated the two germline ends. Per the germline V gene, CDR1 is MDHEN and CDR2 is SYDVKM. The CDR3 has 12 amino acids. This CDR3 is CASSSQGRGYTF. The CDR3 nucleotides read TGTGCCAGCAGCTCTCAAGGAAGGGGCTACACCTTC.